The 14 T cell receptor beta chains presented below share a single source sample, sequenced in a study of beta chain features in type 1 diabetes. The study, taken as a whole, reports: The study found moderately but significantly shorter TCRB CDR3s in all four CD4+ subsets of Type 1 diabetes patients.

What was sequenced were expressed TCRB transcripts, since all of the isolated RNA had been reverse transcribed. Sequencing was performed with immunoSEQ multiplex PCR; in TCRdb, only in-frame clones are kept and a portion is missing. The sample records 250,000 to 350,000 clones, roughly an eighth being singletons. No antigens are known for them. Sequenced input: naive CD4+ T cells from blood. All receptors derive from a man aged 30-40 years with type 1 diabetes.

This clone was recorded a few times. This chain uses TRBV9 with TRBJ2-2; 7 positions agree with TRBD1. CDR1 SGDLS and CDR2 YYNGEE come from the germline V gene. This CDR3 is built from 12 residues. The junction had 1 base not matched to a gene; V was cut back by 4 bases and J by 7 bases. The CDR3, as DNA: TGTGCCAGCAGCCCAGGGGGCGGGGAGCTGTTTTTT. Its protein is CASSPGGGELFF.

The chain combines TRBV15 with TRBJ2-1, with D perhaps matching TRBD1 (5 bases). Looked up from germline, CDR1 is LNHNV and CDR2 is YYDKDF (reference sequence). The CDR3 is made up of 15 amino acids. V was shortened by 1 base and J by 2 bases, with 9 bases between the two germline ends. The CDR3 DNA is TGTGCCACCAGCAGAGTCGGACAACCCTACAATGAGCAGTTCTTC. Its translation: CATSRVGQPYNEQFF.

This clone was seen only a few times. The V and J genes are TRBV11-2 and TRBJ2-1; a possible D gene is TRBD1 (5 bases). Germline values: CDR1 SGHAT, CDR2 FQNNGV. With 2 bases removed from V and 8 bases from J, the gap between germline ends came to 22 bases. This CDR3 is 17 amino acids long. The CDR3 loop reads CASSLRSQSAGYDEQFF. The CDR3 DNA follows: TGTGCCAGCAGCTTAAGATCCCAGTCGGCAGGGTATGATGAGCAGTTCTTC. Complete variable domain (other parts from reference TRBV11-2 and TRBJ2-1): EAGVAQSPRYKIIEKRQSVAFWCNPISGHATLYWYQQILGQGPKLLIQFQNNGVVDDSQLPKDRFSAERLKGVDSTLKIQPAKLEDSAVYLCASSLRSQSAGYDEQFFGPGTRLTVL.

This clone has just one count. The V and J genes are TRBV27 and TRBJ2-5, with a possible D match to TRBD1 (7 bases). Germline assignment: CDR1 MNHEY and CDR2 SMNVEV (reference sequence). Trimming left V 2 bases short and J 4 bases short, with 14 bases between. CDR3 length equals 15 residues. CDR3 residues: CASSLTRQGGETQYF. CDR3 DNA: TGTGCCAGCAGTTTAACCAGACAGGGAGGAGAGACCCAGTACTTC.

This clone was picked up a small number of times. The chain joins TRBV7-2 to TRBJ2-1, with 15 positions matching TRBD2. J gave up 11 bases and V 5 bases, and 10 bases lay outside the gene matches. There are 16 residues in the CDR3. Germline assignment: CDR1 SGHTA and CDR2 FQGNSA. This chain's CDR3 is CASSTRTSGRGNKQFF. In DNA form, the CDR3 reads TGTGCCAGCAGCACCCGGACTAGCGGGAGGGGGAATAAGCAGTTCTTC.

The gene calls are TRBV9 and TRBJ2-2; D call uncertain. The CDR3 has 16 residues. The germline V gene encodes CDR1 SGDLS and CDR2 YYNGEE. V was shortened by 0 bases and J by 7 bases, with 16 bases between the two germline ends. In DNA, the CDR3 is TGTGCCAGCAGCGTAGGCGGTAGCATCTCTGGCGGGGAGCTGTTTTTT. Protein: CASSVGGSISGGELFF.

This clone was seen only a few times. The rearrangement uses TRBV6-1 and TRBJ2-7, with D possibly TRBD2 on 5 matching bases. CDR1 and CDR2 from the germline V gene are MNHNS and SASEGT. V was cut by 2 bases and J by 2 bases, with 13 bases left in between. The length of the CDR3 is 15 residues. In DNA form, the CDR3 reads TGTGCCAGCAGTGAATTGGCAGGACTCACCTACGAGCAGTACTTC. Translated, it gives CASSELAGLTYEQYF.

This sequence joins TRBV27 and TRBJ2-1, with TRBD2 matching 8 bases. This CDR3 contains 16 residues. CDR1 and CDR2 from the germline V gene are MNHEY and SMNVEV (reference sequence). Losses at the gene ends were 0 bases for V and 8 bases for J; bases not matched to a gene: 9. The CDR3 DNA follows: TGTGCCAGCAGTTTATCTGGACTAGCCGTCGTTGATGAGCAGTTCTTC. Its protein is CASSLSGLAVVDEQFF.

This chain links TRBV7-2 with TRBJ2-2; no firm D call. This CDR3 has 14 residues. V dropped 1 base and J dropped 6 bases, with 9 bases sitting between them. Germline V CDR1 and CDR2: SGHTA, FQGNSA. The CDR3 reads CASSLGFRAGELFF. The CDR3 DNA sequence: TGTGCCAGCAGCTTAGGGTTCCGAGCCGGGGAGCTGTTTTTT. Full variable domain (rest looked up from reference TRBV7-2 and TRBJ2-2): GAGVSQSPSNKVTEKGKDVELRCDPISGHTALYWYRQSLGQGLEFLIYFQGNSAPDKSGLPSDRFSAERTGGSVSTLTIQRTQQEDSAVYLCASSLGFRAGELFFGEGSRLTVL.

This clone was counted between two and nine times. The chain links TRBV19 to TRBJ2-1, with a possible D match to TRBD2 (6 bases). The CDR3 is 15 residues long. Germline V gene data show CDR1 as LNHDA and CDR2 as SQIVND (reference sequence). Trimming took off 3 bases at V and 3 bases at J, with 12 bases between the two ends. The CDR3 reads CASSIRDSDYNEQFF. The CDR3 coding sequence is TGTGCCAGTAGTATCCGGGACTCGGACTACAATGAGCAGTTCTTC.

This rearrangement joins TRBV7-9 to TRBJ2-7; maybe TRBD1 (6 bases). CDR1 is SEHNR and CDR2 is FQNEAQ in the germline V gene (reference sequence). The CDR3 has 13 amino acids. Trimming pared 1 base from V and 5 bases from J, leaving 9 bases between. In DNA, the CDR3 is TGTGCCAGCAGCTTAGACCCAGGGGACGAGCAGTACTTC. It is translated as CASSLDPGDEQYF.

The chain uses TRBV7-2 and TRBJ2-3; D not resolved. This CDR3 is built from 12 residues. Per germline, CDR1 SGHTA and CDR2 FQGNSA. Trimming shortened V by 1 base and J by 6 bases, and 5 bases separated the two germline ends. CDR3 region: CASSLGRDTQYF. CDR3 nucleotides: TGTGCCAGCAGCTTAGGGCGGGATACGCAGTATTTT. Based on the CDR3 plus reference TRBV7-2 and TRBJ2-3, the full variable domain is GAGVSQSPSNKVTEKGKDVELRCDPISGHTALYWYRQSLGQGLEFLIYFQGNSAPDKSGLPSDRFSAERTGGSVSTLTIQRTQQEDSAVYLCASSLGRDTQYFGPGTRLTVL.

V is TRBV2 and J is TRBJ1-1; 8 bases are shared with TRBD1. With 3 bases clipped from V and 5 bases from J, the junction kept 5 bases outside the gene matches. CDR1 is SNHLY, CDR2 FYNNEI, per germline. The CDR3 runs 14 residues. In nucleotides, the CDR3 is TGTGCCAGCAGTGAGTCGACAGGGGTAACTGAAGCTTTCTTT. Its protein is CASSESTGVTEAFF.

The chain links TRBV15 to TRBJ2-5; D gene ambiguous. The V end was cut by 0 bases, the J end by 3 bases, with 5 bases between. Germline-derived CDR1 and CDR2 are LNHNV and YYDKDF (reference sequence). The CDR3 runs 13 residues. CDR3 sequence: CATSRESEETQYF. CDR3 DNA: TGTGCCACCAGCAGAGAATCGGAAGAGACCCAGTACTTC.